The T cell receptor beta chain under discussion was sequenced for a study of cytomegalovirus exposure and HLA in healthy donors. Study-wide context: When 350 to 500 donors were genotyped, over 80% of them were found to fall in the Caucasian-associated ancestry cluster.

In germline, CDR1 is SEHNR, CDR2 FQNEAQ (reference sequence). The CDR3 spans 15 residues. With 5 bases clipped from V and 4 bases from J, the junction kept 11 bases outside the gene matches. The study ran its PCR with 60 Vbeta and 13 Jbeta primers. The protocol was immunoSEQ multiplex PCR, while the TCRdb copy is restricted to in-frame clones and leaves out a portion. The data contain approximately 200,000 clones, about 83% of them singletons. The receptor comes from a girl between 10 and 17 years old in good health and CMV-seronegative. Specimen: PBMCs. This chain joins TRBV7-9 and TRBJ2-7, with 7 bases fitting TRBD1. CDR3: CASSQSGTALYEQYF. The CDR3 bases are TGTGCCAGCAGCCAATCCGGGACAGCTTTATACGAGCAGTACTTC.